A selection of T cell receptor beta chains follows, all from one sample in a study of beta chain features in type 1 diabetes. Here immunoSEQ multiplex PCR was the method, and the copy in TCRdb shows in-frame clones only, minus some. The profile shows 300,000 to 400,000 clones, approximately 9.9% of them singletons. Sequencing was carried out using naive CD4+ T cells from blood. These receptors were obtained from a woman aged 25 to 45 in good health. CDR3s include the opening cysteine and the closing phenylalanine or tryptophan. The D gene is left open where the match is weak. For some rows the clone size is stated as once, few or many, or as a class when expanded; others skip it.

>TRBV7-2|TRBJ2-7|-|TRBD2
TGTGCCAGCAGCTTAGGACTAGCGGGGGGGACCTACGAGCAGTACTTC
CASSLGLAGGTYEQYF
>TRBV30|TRBJ2-1|few|TRBD2
TGTGCCTGGAGTTTCGGGGGCTCTGCGGGAGGGGCCCAGCAGTTCTTC
CAWSFGGSAGGAQQFF
>TRBV10-3|TRBJ2-1|-|TRBD2
TGTGCCATCAGCTATGGGTCGGCTAGCGGGTCTAATGAGCAGTTCTTC
CAISYGSASGSNEQFF
>TRBV5-1|TRBJ2-1|-|-
TGCGCCAGCAGCTTGGTGGCAATCCCGGGGAATGAGCAGTTCTTC
CASSLVAIPGNEQFF
>TRBV5-8|TRBJ2-1|-|TRBD2
TGTGCCAGCAGCTTGGGACTAGCGGAAGACAATGAGCAGTTCTTC
CASSLGLAEDNEQFF
>TRBV5-1|TRBJ2-5|-|-
TGCGCCAGCAGCCCCGGGTTCCTACAAGAGACCCAGTACTTC
CASSPGFLQETQYF
>TRBV2|TRBJ2-2|-|TRBD2
TGTGCCAGCAGGGGAGGGGCCCTTACCGGGGAGCTGTTTTTT
CASRGGALTGELFF
>TRBV7-9|TRBJ1-4|few|TRBD1
TGTGCCAGCAGCCTGGACAGGTCGGGTGAAAAACTGTTTTTT
CASSLDRSGEKLFF
>TRBV29-1|TRBJ2-5|-|TRBD2
TGCAGCGTTGTGGCGGGAGACCAAGAGACCCAGTACTTC
CSVVAGDQETQYF
>TRBV5-1|TRBJ2-3|few|-
TGCGCCAGCACCCTACAGAGCCCTAGCACAGATACGCAGTATTTT
CASTLQSPSTDTQYF
>TRBV10-3|TRBJ1-1|-|TRBD1
TGTGCCACGGGACAGGTGCTAACTGAAGCTTTCTTT
CATGQVLTEAFF
>TRBV29-1|TRBJ2-7|many|-
TGCAGCGGTGCTACCGTATGCTCGGTATTC
CSGATVCSVF
>TRBV4-2|TRBJ2-7|-|-
TGTGCCAGCAGCCAAGTTCCGGGGACCTACGAGCAGTACTTC
CASSQVPGTYEQYF
>TRBV9|TRBJ2-1|-|TRBD2
TGTGCCAGCAGCGCCCGAAGCAACACCGGGACTAGCGGGAGGAGGACCTACAATGAGCAGTTCTTC
CASSARSNTGTSGRRTYNEQFF
>TRBV6-6|TRBJ2-3|few|-
TGTGCCAGCAGTTATCAGGGGAGTATGGCAGATACGCAGTATTTT
CASSYQGSMADTQYF
>TRBV5-1|TRBJ1-4|-|-
TGCGCCAGCAGAGGGTCAGGGCCCAGTCCAACTAATGAAAAACTGTTTTTT
CASRGSGPSPTNEKLFF
>TRBV4-3|TRBJ1-5|few|-
TGCGCCAGCAGCCAAGGGATCAAACCGGGTCAGCCCCAGCATTTT
CASSQGIKPGQPQHF
>TRBV28|TRBJ2-1|-|TRBD2
TGTGCCAGTCGACTAGCGGCAACCAATGAGCAGTTCTTC
CASRLAATNEQFF
>TRBV5-1|TRBJ1-5|few|TRBD1
TGCGCCAGCAGAAACTCCGGGACAGGGGCTCAGCCCCAGCATTTT
CASRNSGTGAQPQHF
>TRBV7-6|TRBJ2-1|-|-
TGTGCCAGCAGCCTCATCCAGGGTCTGATCTACAATGAGCAGTTCTTC
CASSLIQGLIYNEQFF
>TRBV4-3|TRBJ2-2|-|TRBD2
TGCGCCAGCAGCCAAGATCGGGGACTAGCGGGAGGCACCGGGGAGCTGTTTTTT
CASSQDRGLAGGTGELFF
>TRBV18|TRBJ2-7|few|TRBD2
TGTGCCAGCTCACCGACCCGGGACTACCACTCCTACGAGCAGTACTTC
CASSPTRDYHSYEQYF
>TRBV20-1|TRBJ1-1|-|-
TGCAGTGCTAGTCCCGGGGTTGAAGCTTTCTTT
CSASPGVEAFF
>TRBV7-2|TRBJ2-5|-|-
TGTGCCAGCAGCGTTGGACTCCAAGAGACCCAGTACTTC
CASSVGLQETQYF
>TRBV7-9|TRBJ2-2|few|-
TGTGCCAGACCCGGAGGGCACACCGGGGAGCTGTTTTTT
CARPGGHTGELFF
>TRBV6-6|TRBJ2-1|-|-
TGTGCCAGCAGTACAGCGGCCAGCTCCTACAATGAGCAGTTCTTC
CASSTAASSYNEQFF
>TRBV28|TRBJ2-1|few|-
TGTGCCAGCAGAACCCCGGGAGTAGCCAATGAGCAGTTCTTC
CASRTPGVANEQFF
>TRBV5-6|TRBJ2-5|few|TRBD2
TGTGCCAGCAGCGTTAGCGGGAGGGCCGGGGAGACCCAGTACTTC
CASSVSGRAGETQYF
>TRBV7-9|TRBJ1-2|-|-
TGTGCCAGCAGCTCCCGACTAGTCCGGATTAACTATGGCTACACCTTC
CASSSRLVRINYGYTF
>TRBV4-3|TRBJ2-1|few|-
TGCGCCAGCAGCCAAGAGGCGGGTGGAGAGCAGTTCTTC
CASSQEAGGEQFF
>TRBV10-3|TRBJ2-7|few|TRBD2
TGTGCCATCAGACCAGCGGGAGTCCCCTACGAGCAGTACTTC
CAIRPAGVPYEQYF
>TRBV5-4|TRBJ2-5|few|TRBD1
TGTGCCAGCAGCTTGGAGGGGGACAGGGTGGAGACCCAGTACTTC
CASSLEGDRVETQYF
>TRBV4-3|TRBJ2-3|many|TRBD2
TGCGCCAGCAGCCAAGATACCAGCGGGAGGGTAGGAGATACGCAGTATTTT
CASSQDTSGRVGDTQYF
>TRBV7-2|TRBJ2-7|few|-
TGTGCCAGCAGCTCGACTAGGCAGGGAAAGGCCTACGAGCAGTACTTC
CASSSTRQGKAYEQYF
>TRBV4-3|TRBJ2-7|few|-
TGCGCCAGCAGCCAAGCTCCCGGACTCGCACCCTACGAGCAGTACTTC
CASSQAPGLAPYEQYF
>TRBV30|TRBJ2-5|few|-
TGTGCCTGGAGTGCACTCAGGTGGTTTAAAGAGACCCAGTACTTC
CAWSALRWFKETQYF
>TRBV4-3|TRBJ2-5|few|-
TGCGCCAGCAGCCAAGACCTTAGGGCGGACAGACAAGAGACCCAGTACTTC
CASSQDLRADRQETQYF
>TRBV30|TRBJ1-2|few|-
TGTGCCTGGAGTGCAATCCCGGCCCGAGGGAACTATGGCTACACCTTC
CAWSAIPARGNYGYTF
>TRBV7-6|TRBJ2-7|few|TRBD2
TGTGCCAGCAGCACTTACTCCATAGCGGGAGAGGGGTACGAGCAGTACTTC
CASSTYSIAGEGYEQYF
>TRBV7-2|TRBJ2-2|-|-
TGTGCCAGCAGCTCCCGCGGGGTCACCGGGGAGCTGTTTTTT
CASSSRGVTGELFF
>TRBV27|TRBJ2-7|once|TRBD1
TGTGCCAGCAGTTGGGACAGGGGCTCCTACGAGCAGTACTTC
CASSWDRGSYEQYF
>TRBV7-9|TRBJ1-2|-|-
TGTGCCAGCAGCTTAGGTCTACGGGATTCTGGTGGCTACACCTTC
CASSLGLRDSGGYTF
>TRBV19|TRBJ2-1|few|TRBD2
TGTGCCAGTAGAGGACTAGCTCAGAGCTCCTACAATGAGCAGTTCTTC
CASRGLAQSSYNEQFF
>TRBV28|TRBJ1-4|-|TRBD1
TGTGCCAGCAGGTACGGACAGGGGGAATATGAAAAACTGTTTTTT
CASRYGQGEYEKLFF
>TRBV30|TRBJ1-2|-|-
TGTGCCTGGAGTGTACTAGGTTTTGGCTACACCTTC
CAWSVLGFGYTF
>TRBV5-1|TRBJ2-1|few|-
TGCGCCAGCAGCACGGACAATCGCAATGAGCAGTTCTTC
CASSTDNRNEQFF
>TRBV11-2|TRBJ2-7|few|TRBD2
TGTGCCAGCAGACTAGCGGGACGGGGCTACGAGCAGTACTTC
CASRLAGRGYEQYF
>TRBV11-1|TRBJ1-1|-|-
TGTGCCAGCAGCTTAGCAACAGTAACTTACACTGAAGCTTTCTTT
CASSLATVTYTEAFF
>TRBV18|TRBJ2-3|once|-
TGTGCCAGCTCACTGTCGGCAGGGACAGATACGCAGTATTTT
CASSLSAGTDTQYF
>TRBV18|TRBJ2-1|-|TRBD2
TGTGCCAGCTCAGACCTAGCGGGAGGGCCCTATGAGCAGTTCTTC
CASSDLAGGPYEQFF
>TRBV5-1|TRBJ2-3|-|TRBD2
TGCGCCAGCAGCTTGCCCGGACTAGCGGGAGGGACGGATACGCAGTATTTT
CASSLPGLAGGTDTQYF
>TRBV4-3|TRBJ2-1|-|TRBD1
TGCGCCAGCAGCCAAGGCCCCGGGACAGGGTTGAATGAGCAGTTCTTC
CASSQGPGTGLNEQFF
>TRBV19|TRBJ2-1|-|-
TGTGCCAGTAGTATAGGTGGCAGAACCAATGAGCAGTTCTTC
CASSIGGRTNEQFF
>TRBV6-5|TRBJ1-1|few|TRBD1
TGTGCCAGCACATATGACAGGGTGCGTACTGAAGCTTTCTTT
CASTYDRVRTEAFF
>TRBV5-1|TRBJ2-7|-|-
TGCGCCAGCAGCTTCTCGACGGAGAGCTCCTACGAGCAGTACTTC
CASSFSTESSYEQYF
>TRBV29-1|TRBJ2-2|few|-
TGCAGCGTTGTGCCGGGGACTTCGCCCGGGGAGCTGTTTTTT
CSVVPGTSPGELFF
>TRBV28|TRBJ2-7|few|TRBD2
TGTGCCAGCAGTGATCCAGGCGGGAGGATTGCGCACGAGCAGTACTTC
CASSDPGGRIAHEQYF
>TRBV20-1|TRBJ2-1|few|-
TGCAGTGGGGGTCTAGCATTTGAGCAGTTCTTC
CSGGLAFEQFF
>TRBV2|TRBJ1-5|-|-
TGTGCCAGCAGTGAATGGAGGGATTGGCAGCCCCAGCATTTT
CASSEWRDWQPQHF